This T cell receptor beta chain was sequenced for a study of cytomegalovirus exposure and HLA in healthy donors. Study summary: Ancestry clustering placed 81% of a few hundred genotyped donors in the Caucasian-associated cluster.

A note on this clone: Its specificity is not known.

Study findings and constraints: Fewer N-insertions (relative to the roughly 660-donor mean) were reportedly seen in an Asian-associated ancestry cluster in a later analysis. Researchers reported that three CMV-associated chains were confirmed in vitro as CMV antigen-specific. TCR beta V- and J-gene trimming, according to a later analysis, was linked to a missense DCLRE1C variant.

The PCR contained 60 Vbeta and 13 Jbeta primers. Method: immunoSEQ multiplex PCR; TCRdb's copy keeps in-frame clones and lacks some. This sample has 200,000 to 250,000 clones, with about 81% found just once. The germline V gene has CDR1 SNHLY and CDR2 FYNNEI. This CDR3 is built from 14 residues. The ends were cut back, 4 bases at V and 5 bases at J, with 14 bases in the middle. What was sequenced was PBMCs. This rearrangement joins TRBV2 to TRBJ2-5; D not certain. The TCR sequence derives from a woman aged 60 to 75 in good health and CMV-seropositive. CDR3 region: CASSGDTSMETQYF. DNA of the CDR3: TGTGCCAGCAGTGGTGATACCAGTATGGAGACCCAGTACTTC.